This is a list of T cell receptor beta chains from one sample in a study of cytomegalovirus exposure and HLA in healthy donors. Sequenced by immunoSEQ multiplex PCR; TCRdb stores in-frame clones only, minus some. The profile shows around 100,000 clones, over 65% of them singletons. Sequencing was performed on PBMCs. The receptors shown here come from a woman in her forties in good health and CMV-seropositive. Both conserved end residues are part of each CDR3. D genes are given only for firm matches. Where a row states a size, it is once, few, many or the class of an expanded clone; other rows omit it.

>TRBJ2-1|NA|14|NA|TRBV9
TGTGCCAGCAGCCGGGTGATCTCCTACAATGAGCAGTTCTTC
CASSRVISYNEQFF
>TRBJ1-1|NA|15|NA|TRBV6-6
TGTGCCAGCAGTAGACCGGACTGGGAAAACACTGAAGCTTTCTTT
CASSRPDWENTEAFF
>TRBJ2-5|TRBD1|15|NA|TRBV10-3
TGTGCCATCAGTAAGACAGGGGCAAACCAAGAGACCCAGTACTTC
CAISKTGANQETQYF
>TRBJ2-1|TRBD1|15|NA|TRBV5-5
TGTGCCAGCAGCTGGTGGGACAGGGATGACAATGAGCAGTTCTTC
CASSWWDRDDNEQFF
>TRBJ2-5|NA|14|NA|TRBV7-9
TGTGCCAGCAGCTCCCCAGGGGTCCAAGAGACCCAGTACTTC
CASSSPGVQETQYF
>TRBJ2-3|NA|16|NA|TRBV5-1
TGCGCCAGCAGCTTGGCCGGGATGGGTGGCACAGATACGCAGTATTTT
CASSLAGMGGTDTQYF
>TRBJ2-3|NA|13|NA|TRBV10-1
TGCGCCAGCCCGCAGGGCAACACAGATACGCAGTATTTT
CASPQGNTDTQYF
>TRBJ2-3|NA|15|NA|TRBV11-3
TGTGCCAGCAGCTTAGGGGAGACCCCCACAGATACGCAGTATTTT
CASSLGETPTDTQYF
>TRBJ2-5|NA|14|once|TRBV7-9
TGTGCCAGCAGCTTGAGGACTGGCCAAGAGACCCAGTACTTC
CASSLRTGQETQYF
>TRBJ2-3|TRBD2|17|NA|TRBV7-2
TGTGCCAGCAGGCGTGGGGGGAGGGGTACCGGCACAGATACGCAGTATTTT
CASRRGGRGTGTDTQYF
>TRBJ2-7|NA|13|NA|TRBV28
TGTGCCAGCAGTTTAGACAGTTCCTACGAGCAGTACTTC
CASSLDSSYEQYF
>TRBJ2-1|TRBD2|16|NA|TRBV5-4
TGTGCCAGCAGCTTGCAACAGACTAGCGGGAGAGAGGAGCAGTTCTTC
CASSLQQTSGREEQFF
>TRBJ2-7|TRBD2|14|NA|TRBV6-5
TGTGCCAGCAGTCTAGCGGGAGGCGGGGACGAGCAGTACTTC
CASSLAGGGDEQYF
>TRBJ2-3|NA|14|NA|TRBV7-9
TGTGCCAGCAGCTTACAGGGCGGCACAGATACGCAGTATTTT
CASSLQGGTDTQYF